This T cell receptor beta chain was observed in a study of tissue T cells after allogeneic stem cell transplantation. Notes on the study in general: Few T cell clones were shared across patients, but motif clusters showed tissue-specific shared signatures. TCR repertoires tracked anatomic similarity, regardless of disease or transplant status. Only a limited share of tissue TCRs appeared in blood or spleen.

A word on this clone: Its antigen is as yet unknown. Gene labels here are mouse ones. The read gets to within 1 residue of the CDR3 end, and the germline J gene fills in the rest.

Assay used: immunoSEQ multiplex PCR; TCRdb lists only in-frame clones, some missing. Among roughly 2,800 clones listed, approximately 40% were seen once. The V end was cut by 3 bases, the J end by 3 bases, with 8 bases between. This CDR3 comprises 13 residues. Germline values: CDR1 KGHPV, CDR2 FQNQEV (reference sequence). Time point specified: mouse harvest day 14 after allogeneic transplant. Each mouse received 10^7 T-cell-depleted marrow cells plus 10^6 splenic CD5+ T cells by tail vein. B6 (H2b) cells into BALB/c (H2d) mice; tissues taken at day 7 or 14. The chain links TRBV26 to TRBJ1-2; D perhaps matches TRBD1 (6 bases). The sequenced material came from gut tissue. The sequence was obtained from a female BALB/c mouse given C57BL/6 T cells with graft-versus-host disease after an allogeneic hematopoietic cell transplant. The CDR3 here is CASSLKGDSDYTF. The sequenced part of the CDR3 DNA is TGTGCCAGCAGTCTAAAGGGGGACTCCGACTACACC. Full variable domain (rest looked up from reference TRBV26 and TRBJ1-2): NSKVIQTPRYLVKGQGQKAKMRCIPEKGHPVVFWYQQNKNNEFKFLINFQNQEVLQQIDMTEKRFSAECPSNSPCSLEIQSSEAGDSALYLCASSLKGDSDYTFGSGTRLLVI.